This T cell receptor (beta chain) was obtained from a study of PD-1 blockade in mismatch repair-deficient tumors. Overall study: Enrolled about 2012-2016, patients had progressing, pretreated mismatch repair-deficient cancers of about a dozen types. General observations from the study: Tumor-resident clones, often undetectable pretreatment in blood, expanded then contracted after pembrolizumab.

In this sample, this clone turned up many times. Its specificity is not known. The CDR3 contains 16 residues. Assay used: immunoSEQ multiplex PCR; TCRdb lists only in-frame clones, some missing. Of around 110,000 clones listed, 60% to 85% were seen once; the top ten hold approximately 4.7%. J is TRBJ1-1 and V is TRBV21-1; no DNA check was done on the table's D call, TRBD1. TRBV21-1 corresponds to a pseudogene. The specimen was peripheral blood, collected approximately 14 months after starting pembrolizumab. This TCR was sampled from an adult with mismatch repair-deficient cancer. The CDR3 region is CASSTPGDRGDTEAFF. CDR3 bases: TGTGCCAGCAGCACCCCCGGGGACAGGGGAGACACTGAAGCTTTCTTT.